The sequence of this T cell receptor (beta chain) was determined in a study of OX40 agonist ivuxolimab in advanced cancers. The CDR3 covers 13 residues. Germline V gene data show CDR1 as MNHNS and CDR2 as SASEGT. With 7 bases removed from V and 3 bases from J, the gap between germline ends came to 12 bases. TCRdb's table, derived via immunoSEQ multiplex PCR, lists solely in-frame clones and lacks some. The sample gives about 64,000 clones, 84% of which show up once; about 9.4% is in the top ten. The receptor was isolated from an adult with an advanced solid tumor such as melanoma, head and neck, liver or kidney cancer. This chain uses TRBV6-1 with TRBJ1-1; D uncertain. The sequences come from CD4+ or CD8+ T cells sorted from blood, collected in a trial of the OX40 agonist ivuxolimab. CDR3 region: CASILLGDTEAFF. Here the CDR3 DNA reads TGTGCCAGCATCCTTCTCGGGGACACTGAAGCTTTCTTT.